These 28 T cell receptor beta chains were sequenced from one sample in a study of response to subunit inactivated influenza vaccine. One entry per CDR3 protein results from TCRdb running MiXCR on the RT-PCR reads. The table records 600,000 to 850,000 distinct CDR3 sequences, around 15% of them present only once. The sample in question was PBMCs from blood, obtained less than 15 days before vaccination. The receptors stem from a man in his forties or fifties who received an inactivated influenza vaccine.

This clonotype was detected only a few times. The chain carries TRBV24-1 and TRBJ2-3; 8 bases line up with TRBD2. Germline trimming cut 1 base from V and 2 bases from J; bases unmatched to any gene: 7. The germline V gene encodes CDR1 KGHDR and CDR2 SFDVKD. The CDR3 has 17 residues. The CDR3 sequence: CATSDFRSGGYTDTQYF. Written as DNA, the CDR3 is TGTGCCACCAGTGATTTTCGGAGCGGGGGTTACACAGATACGCAGTATTTT.

This clonotype was found a few times. The genes are TRBV15 and TRBJ2-3, with TRBD1 as a possible D gene (6 bases). Germline assignment: CDR1 LNHNV and CDR2 YYDKDF (reference sequence). V was trimmed by 0 bases and J by 6 bases, leaving 13 bases between them. The CDR3 has 15 residues. The CDR3 spells CATSRDFRGSDTQYF. CDR3 DNA: TGTGCCACCAGCAGAGATTTCAGGGGATCGGATACGCAGTATTTT.

This clonotype was picked up many times. The CDR3 is CSVGPGQRNTEAFF. The CDR3 DNA reads as TGCAGCGTTGGCCCGGGACAGAGGAACACTGAAGCTTTCTTT. The chain has TRBV29-1 and TRBJ1-1; TRBD1 agrees at 7 bases. There are 14 residues in the CDR3. CDR1 is SQVTM, CDR2 ANQGSEA, per germline. Trimming cost V 4 bases and J 1 base; bases outside gene matches: 6.

The chain recombines TRBV12-3 or TRBV12-4 with TRBJ1-4; D is ambiguous. V gave up 0 bases and J gave up 8 bases, with 7 bases separating them. CDR3 length: 13 amino acids. CDR3 sequence: CASSLALMEKLFF. CDR3 sequence (DNA): TGTGCCAGCAGTTTAGCGCTAATGGAAAAACTGTTTTTT.

CDR3 DNA sequence: TGTGCCAGCAGCAGTACAGGAGTCTACGAGCAGTACTTC. Protein product: CASSSTGVYEQYF. The chain couples TRBV7-2 to TRBJ2-7; a possible D gene is TRBD1 (5 bases). This CDR3 has 13 amino acids. Trimming removed 5 bases from V and 3 bases from J, with 11 bases in between. Germline V gene data show CDR1 as SGHTA and CDR2 as FQGNSA. Full variable domain (rest looked up from reference TRBV7-2 and TRBJ2-7): GAGVSQSPSNKVTEKGKDVELRCDPISGHTALYWYRQSLGQGLEFLIYFQGNSAPDKSGLPSDRFSAERTGGSVSTLTIQRTQQEDSAVYLCASSSTGVYEQYFGPGTRLTVT.

This clonotype was picked up a small number of times. The V and J genes are TRBV11-1 and TRBJ2-2; D uncertain. The length of the CDR3 is 15 residues. Trimming took 5 bases from V and 5 from J, leaving 15 bases between them. Germline CDR1 reads SGHAT; CDR2 reads FQDESV (reference sequence). As DNA, the CDR3 is TGTGCCAGCAGCGCAGGAGACGGAAAGACCGGGGAGCTGTTTTTT. It yields the protein CASSAGDGKTGELFF.

As DNA, the CDR3 is TGTGCCAGCAGTCTGGCAGGTGCTAGCGGGAATTTGAGAGATACGCAGTATTTT. Translation gives CASSLAGASGNLRDTQYF. V and J are TRBV27 and TRBJ2-3; 9 bases are a match to TRBD2. Looked up from germline, CDR1 is MNHEY and CDR2 is SMNVEV (reference sequence). The CDR3 consists of 18 residues. V lost 5 bases and J lost 5; bases outside the gene matches: 17.

The chain combines TRBV20-1 with TRBJ2-7, with D possibly being TRBD1 or TRBD2 (6 bases each). The CDR3 sequence is 13 residues long. CDR1 DFQATT and CDR2 SNEGSKA come from the germline V gene (reference sequence). The V end was cut by 3 bases, the J end by 3 bases, with 12 bases between. The chain's CDR3 is CSARGGVFYEQYF. CDR3 in DNA: TGCAGTGCTAGGGGGGGCGTCTTCTACGAGCAGTACTTC.

This clonotype was observed a handful of times. The chain links TRBV7-2 to TRBJ2-4; 7 positions match TRBD1. Germline V gives CDR1 SGHTA, CDR2 FQGNSA. J gave up 6 bases and V 0 bases, and 5 bases lay outside the gene matches. The CDR3 is 15 amino acids. CDR3 bases: TGTGCCAGCAGCTTAGCGTTAGGGGGCGGAAACATTCAGTACTTC. As protein: CASSLALGGGNIQYF.

This sequence joins TRBV6-5 and TRBJ2-7, with 8 bases identical to TRBD1. Trimming at V came to 0 bases and at J to 6 bases, leaving 4 bases not matched to a gene. CDR3 length: 14 residues. Germline V gene data show CDR1 as MNHEY and CDR2 as SVGAGI. CDR3 nucleotide sequence: TGTGCCAGCAGTTACTCGACAGGGGCTGGCGAGCAGTACTTC. Translating gives CASSYSTGAGEQYF.

This clonotype was counted at least ten times. The chain links TRBV6-1 to TRBJ2-7; TRBD1 matches at 8 bases. V shed 6 bases, J shed 2 bases, and the junction held 9 bases outside the gene matches. This CDR3 has 15 amino acids. Germline V lookup: CDR1 MNHNS, CDR2 SASEGT. This chain's CDR3 is CASSRDPGQAYEQYF. In DNA form, the CDR3 reads TGTGCCAGCAGCCGCGACCCGGGACAGGCCTACGAGCAGTACTTC.

This clonotype has only a few counts. This chain connects TRBV4-2 to TRBJ2-7; the match to TRBD2 covers 8 bases. CDR1 is LGHNA and CDR2 is YNFKEQ in the germline V gene. This CDR3 is 15 amino acids long. J gave up 2 bases and V 0 bases, and 3 bases lay outside the gene matches. The DNA for the CDR3 is TGTGCCAGCAGCCAAGAGGGCGGGAGGACCTACGAGCAGTACTTC. Translating it yields CASSQEGGRTYEQYF.

This clonotype was seen more than once but under ten times. The gene calls are TRBV28 and TRBJ1-2; D possibly corresponds to TRBD1 (5 bases). CDR1 MDHEN and CDR2 SYDVKM come from the germline V gene. Trimming removed 5 bases from V and 4 bases from J, with 14 bases in between. This CDR3 is built from 14 residues. This CDR3 is CASSAGPLRYGYTF. Here the CDR3 DNA reads TGTGCCAGCAGTGCGGGACCTTTGCGCTATGGCTACACCTTC.

Remarks on this clonotype: This likely comes from a read error, as the CDR3 has no conserved phenylalanine or tryptophan at its end. J is TRBJ1-1 and V is TRBV6-2 or TRBV6-3, with D possibly matching TRBD1 (5 bases). The CDR3 runs 15 residues. Germline CDR1 reads MNHEY; CDR2 reads SVGEGT. Trimming took 6 bases from V and 1 from J, leaving 15 bases between them. CDR3 DNA sequence: TGTGCCAGCAGAAGGGACGGAGTACAGAACACTGAAGCTTTCTCT. Translating gives CASRRDGVQNTEAFS.

This clonotype has more than one count but fewer than ten. The rearrangement joins TRBV4-3 to TRBJ1-3; D gene ambiguous. CDR1 and CDR2 from the germline V gene are LGHNA and YSLEER. This CDR3 spans 16 amino acids. With 1 base removed from V and 2 bases from J, the gap between germline ends came to 12 bases. The CDR3 loop is CASSQGAGSAGNTIYF. The CDR3 DNA sequence: TGCGCCAGCAGCCAAGGGGCAGGCAGCGCTGGAAACACCATATATTTT.

The gene calls are TRBV4-3 and TRBJ1-5, with D perhaps matching TRBD1 (6 bases). The CDR3 is 16 amino acids. The V gene's germline CDR1 is LGHNA and CDR2 YSLEER. The V and J ends lost 0 bases and 0 bases respectively, with 9 bases between them. The CDR3 region has the DNA TGCGCCAGCAGCCAAGATCAGGGGTATAGCAATCAGCCCCAGCATTTT. Its translation: CASSQDQGYSNQPQHF.

Concerning this clonotype itself: The CDR3 ends on some other residue instead of the conserved phenylalanine or tryptophan, so this is likely a read error. The chain couples TRBV12-3 or TRBV12-4 to TRBJ2-5, with a tentative D call TRBD2 (6 bases). CDR3 length: 15 amino acids. The V gene lost 3 bases and the J gene lost 3 bases, with 14 bases spanning the gap. The CDR3 nucleotides are TGTGCCAGCAGTTTCGGGGGAGGAGGGAAAGAGACCCAGTACTCC. Translating gives CASSFGGGGKETQYS.

This clonotype was detected ten times or more. V usage is TRBV6-5 and J usage is TRBJ2-1; 13 bases are a match to TRBD2. With V trimmed by 4 bases and J by 4 bases, 4 bases remained unmatched. The CDR3 is 16 residues long. Germline V gene sequence: CDR1 MNHEY, CDR2 SVGAGI. The CDR3 DNA reads as TGTGCCAGCAGTTCGGGACTAGCGGGACAGTACAATGAGCAGTTCTTC. This translates into CASSSGLAGQYNEQFF.

This clonotype was detected many times. The chain couples TRBV5-5 to TRBJ1-6; D is undetermined. Germline V gene lookup returns CDR1 SGHKS and CDR2 YYEKEE (reference sequence). V lost 1 base, J lost 8 bases, and 7 bases lay in between. This CDR3 is 13 amino acids long. DNA for the CDR3: TGTGCCAGCAGCTTGATCCCAGATTCACCCCTCCACTTT. Translating gives CASSLIPDSPLHF.

This clonotype was found a few times. V usage is TRBV5-1 and J usage is TRBJ1-1, with D perhaps TRBD1 (5 bases). The V gene's germline CDR1 is SGHRS and CDR2 YFSETQ. The CDR3 totals 15 residues. Trimming left V 5 bases short and J 3 bases short, with 17 bases between. DNA of the CDR3: TGCGCCAGCAGTCTGGGGGGTCTCACAGACACTGAAGCTTTCTTT. Encoded protein: CASSLGGLTDTEAFF.

V usage is TRBV19 and J usage is TRBJ2-6; 7 nucleotides align to TRBD2. The germline CDR1 and CDR2 sequences are LNHDA and SQIVND (reference sequence). The V segment lost 3 bases and the J segment 0 bases; nucleotides outside the gene matches: 5. The CDR3 consists of 17 residues. CDR3 coding DNA: TGTGCCAGTAGTATGGATGGGGGGGACTCTGGGGCCAACGTCCTGACTTTC. Its protein is CASSMDGGDSGANVLTF.

This clonotype came up many times. This chain connects TRBV21-1 to TRBJ2-4; the table names TRBD1, a call not compared with the DNA. TRBV21-1 is annotated as a pseudogene. The CDR3 totals 17 residues. CDR3 coding DNA: TGTGCCAGCAGCAAAGCTTTAATCATCTGGGCGAGGGACATTCAGTACTTC. As protein: CASSKALIIWARDIQYF.

This chain uses TRBV12-3 or TRBV12-4 with TRBJ1-4; D uncertain. Trimming stripped 4 bases from V and 7 bases from J, with 16 bases between. The CDR3 spans 15 residues. The CDR3 DNA is TGTGCCAGCAGTTCCGACTTCCTAATGAGTGAAAAACTGTTTTTT. Its translation: CASSSDFLMSEKLFF.

V is TRBV6-4 and J is TRBJ1-1, with D possibly matching TRBD1 (6 bases). The CDR3 runs to 15 residues. Deletions cut 6 bases from V and 0 bases from J, with 14 bases between. Germline CDR1 reads MRHNA; CDR2 reads SNTAGT. CDR3 nucleotides: TGTGCCAGCAGAGTAGAGGGGGAATTGAACACTGAAGCTTTCTTT. It encodes CASRVEGELNTEAFF.

The table lists this clonotype with a few counts. This chain uses TRBV5-1 with TRBJ2-2; 8 bases agree with TRBD1. The junction had 9 bases not matched to a gene; V was cut back by 3 bases and J by 2 bases. CDR3 size: 17 residues. Germline values: CDR1 SGHRS, CDR2 YFSETQ. The CDR3 DNA sequence: TGCGCCAGCAGCTCCCTCGGCAGGGGGCAAAACACCGGGGAGCTGTTTTTT. Translation: CASSSLGRGQNTGELFF.

This clonotype turned up a few times. V usage is TRBV7-9 and J usage is TRBJ2-5, with D perhaps being TRBD1 or TRBD2 (5 bases each). The germline V gene has CDR1 SEHNR and CDR2 FQNEAQ (reference sequence). Between the trimmed V and J ends, which lost 4 bases and 5 bases, there was a span of 17 bases. This CDR3 comprises 15 residues. The CDR3 DNA is TGTGCCAGCAGCTCTCGACAAAACTGGGGGGAGACCCAGTACTTC. Translated, it gives CASSSRQNWGETQYF.

The chain links TRBV20-1 to TRBJ1-1; D perhaps matches TRBD1 (5 bases). Trimming removed 8 bases at V and 4 bases at J, with 11 bases between. Germline CDR1 is DFQATT and CDR2 is SNEGSKA (reference sequence). This CDR3 has 11 residues. The CDR3 region has the DNA TGCAGTCGATTCAGGGTCACTGAAGCTTTCTTT. It encodes CSRFRVTEAFF.

This clonotype was found a few times. In DNA, the CDR3 is TGCAGTGCTAGTCACCTTCCGGGACAGTCGTACGAGCAGTACTTC. This encodes CSASHLPGQSYEQYF. The rearrangement uses TRBV20-1 and TRBJ2-7; 7 bases line up with TRBD1. CDR1 is DFQATT, CDR2 SNEGSKA, per germline (reference sequence). The CDR3 contains 15 residues. J gave up 4 bases and V 3 bases, and 12 bases lay outside the gene matches.